This T cell receptor beta chain originates from a study of patients and donors after allogeneic stem cell transplantation. TCRdb redid the calling of the RT-PCR reads with MiXCR, one entry per CDR3 protein. The table lists some 160,000 distinct CDR3 sequences, 24% of them singletons, with about 25% in the top ten. After removal of 5 bases from V and 2 bases from J, the junction contained 6 bases not matched to a gene. Germline-derived CDR1 and CDR2 are SQVTM and ANQGSEA. The CDR3 consists of 13 residues. The source is a human donor who was either an allogeneic HSCT recipient or a stem cell or donor lymphocyte infusion donor (not recorded which). It is not recorded whose cells these are; they may come from a transplant donor. The sample taken for sequencing was blood, either unsorted or a sorted T cell fraction (not recorded which). This chain links TRBV29-1 with TRBJ2-7; 7 bases line up with TRBD1. Written as DNA, the CDR3 is TGCAGCGTTACCAAGGGACAGCCCTACGAGCAGTACTTC. Amino acids: CSVTKGQPYEQYF.